This record concerns one T cell receptor (beta chain) sequence. The antigen remains undetermined. The data derive from a study of cytomegalovirus exposure and HLA in healthy donors. Study context: A later analysis reported the 120 or so validation repertoires used the same platform as the 550 to 700 first-cohort repertoires.

Study-wide results and caveats: Reports described diagnosis of cytomegalovirus status by the classifier as highly specific and sensitive.

The assay was immunoSEQ multiplex PCR, and TCRdb's table has in-frame clones only and misses some. The sample includes more than 80,000 clones, about 85% of them seen just once. Germline loops: CDR1 MNHEY, CDR2 SVGAGI. The CDR3 runs 14 residues. Trimming took 6 bases from V and 1 from J, leaving 9 bases between them. The sample taken for sequencing was PBMCs. The TCR sequence derives from a woman aged 18-29 years in good health and CMV-seropositive. J is TRBJ2-2 and V is TRBV6-5, with a tentative D call TRBD1 (6 bases). The CDR3 reads CASSSGQNTGELFF. The CDR3 nucleotides are TGTGCCAGCAGCTCGGGACAGAACACCGGGGAGCTGTTTTTT.